The T cell receptor (beta chain) under discussion was sequenced for a study of regulatory T cells in long-lasting Graves disease. Study background: Freshly diagnosed Graves' patients had used antithyroid drugs for under 3 months.

Building the TCR beta libraries relied on iRepertoire HTBI primers, and CDR3 regions underwent Arm-PCR. TCRdb passed the multiplex PCR reads through MiXCR, listing each CDR3 protein once. The data show hundreds of thousands of distinct CDR3 sequences, about 12% seen once. The time point here: newly diagnosed GD, antithyroid drugs for less than 3 months. From RNA extracted from PBMCs, the TCR library was made. This CDR3 comprises 15 residues. CDR1 and CDR2 (germline): MNHEY, SMNVEV (reference sequence). V shed 5 bases and J 0 bases; nucleotides not matched to a gene: 4. At least ten counts were recorded for this clonotype. The data also belong to a second study, concerning T cells in Graves' hyperthyroidism and ophthalmopathy. As reported in that work: First-round RT-PCR targeting the TCR CDR3 was performed with the HTBI primer set. Most clonotypes expanded in the thyroid (above 0.001) were also present in blood.

The TCR sequence derives from a woman in her thirties with Graves disease. The rearrangement joins TRBV27 to TRBJ1-2; the match to TRBD1 covers 9 bases. Sample: peripheral blood mononuclear cells (PBMCs), taken at new diagnosis, from a patient treated with antithyroid drugs. CDR3 in DNA: TGTGCCAGCAGTGCACAGGGGGCCGCTAACTATGGCTACACCTTC. Amino acid sequence: CASSAQGAANYGYTF.